The T cell receptor beta chain under discussion was sequenced for a study of cytomegalovirus exposure and HLA in healthy donors. Study findings and constraints: Donors belonging to an Asian-associated ancestry cluster reportedly showed fewer N-insertions in productive TCRs than the approximately 700-donor mean, according to what a later analysis found. Most CMV-associated TCR beta chains were later found to appear HLA-restricted.

Nominally healthy donors provided the samples, though records likely missed some immune exposures. Worth noting for this clone: Its antigen is currently unknown.

PCR was performed using 60 Vbeta and 13 Jbeta primers. The assay was immunoSEQ multiplex PCR, and TCRdb's table has in-frame clones only and misses some. The data show 90,000 to 150,000 clones, 73% seen once. The sequence was obtained from a woman aged 40 to 50 in good health and CMV-seronegative. Input material: PBMCs.

The CDR3 bases are TGTGCCAGCCCCGGACGAGCGGCAAACGCGACCTACGAGCAGTACTTC. This translates into CASPGRAANATYEQYF. The V and J genes are TRBV19 and TRBJ2-7; D may be TRBD2 (5 bases). The CDR3 sequence is 16 residues long. The ends were cut back, 9 bases at V and 2 bases at J, with 23 bases in the middle. Germline-derived CDR1 and CDR2 are LNHDA and SQIVND (reference sequence). Full variable domain (missing parts from reference TRBV19 and TRBJ2-7): DGGITQSPKYLFRKEGQNVTLSCEQNLNHDAMYWYRQDPGQGLRLIYYSQIVNDFQKGDIAEGYSVSREKKESFPLTVTSAQKNPTAFYLCASPGRAANATYEQYFGPGTRLTVT.